This T cell receptor beta chain was recovered during a study of PD-1 blockade in classical Hodgkin lymphoma (dated by TCRdb to 2019 to 2021). About the investigation overall: Nivolumab dosing was 3 mg/kg intravenously every 2 weeks, continuing until either disease progression or unacceptable toxicity. The study used TCR beta sequencing and CyTOF to define a peripheral blood immune signature of response to PD-1 blockade in classical Hodgkin lymphoma.

Overall study outcomes, separate from this receptor: CD4+ but not CD8+ TCR diversity rose significantly by C4D1 (p=0.0027 vs p=0.16), most apparent in complete responders (p=0.02). The study was restricted to a single clinical trial cohort, and the causes of repertoire differences, possibly disease activity or prior therapy, were left undefined. Trial patients achieving complete response had baseline diversity similar to newly diagnosed patients, whereas partial responders and progressors had significantly lower diversity. Diversity was lower in patients who began nivolumab less than 1 year after ASCT, so these patients were left out of later analyses to avoid confounding by immune reconstitution. Baseline TCR diversity was reported to be lower in newly diagnosed patients than in healthy donors and to be lower still in relapsed/refractory patients.

In the paper's terms, the time point label means: cycle 4 day 1 (C4D1), after five to seven weeks of nivolumab. All trial patients had relapsed after autologous stem cell transplantation, with cohorts A, B and C differing in prior brentuximab vedotin exposure. CD4+ T cells were purified from thawed PBMCs by magnetic negative selection with a Miltenyi CD4+ T cell isolation kit. A total of around 60 patients with relapsed/refractory classical Hodgkin lymphoma made up the trial cohort, and each patient's best overall response was complete response, partial response or progressive disease. Single-agent nivolumab was administered to trial patients in the multi-cohort phase II CheckMate 205 trial. An independent review committee assessed best overall response using the 2007 International Working Group response criteria. Trial PBMCs were collected just before the start of nivolumab (C1D1) and during therapy at cycle 2 day 1 and cycle 4 day 1. Peripheral blood was collected in 8 mL Vacutainer Cell Preparation Tubes, from which PBMCs were isolated by centrifugation and then cryopreserved. Purified CD4+ and CD8+ fractions were generated only in cases for which an additional PBMC sample was available. Magnetically labelled cells were removed on LS columns in a quadroMACS separator, and the flow-through was retained as the purified fraction.

A word on this clone: Its specific antigen is unknown. Base qualities were left out, and no much larger clone turns up one base away.

Genomic DNA was extracted with the Qiagen DNeasy kit from unsorted PBMCs and from negatively selected CD4+ and CD8+ fractions. TCR beta CDR3 regions were subjected to amplification by immunoSEQ multiplex PCR with primers that anneal to V and J segments. A synthetic immune receptor repertoire was used to minimize amplification bias, and any remaining bias was removed computationally after sequencing. The original methods were these. Custom Python scripts were used to quantify repertoire diversity as the Shannon entropy index. The unsorted, CD4+ and CD8+ repertoires were each analyzed separately, with the exception of combined analyses, where CD4+ and CD8+ sequences were merged in silico. A clone was considered expanded if an increase in frequency of at least 2-fold after treatment relative to C1D1 was found, and a pseudocount of 0.5 was applied to clones undetected at baseline. Singleton clones were defined as clones with 0 or 1 copy at C1D1, and non-singleton clones were defined as clones with 2 or more copies. Clones expanded in unsorted samples were labelled as CD4+, CD8+ or unknown by matching protein sequences in sorted samples from the same patient. Diversity changes from C1D1 to C4D1 were tested in paired samples using Wilcoxon tests. As stored in TCRdb, this immuneACCESS dataset retains in-frame rearrangements with V and J assigned. A fraction of the clones does not appear; measured against another copy, unresolved V genes explain less than half of the discrepancy, and the remainder lacks a known reason. That table furnishes V, J and clone size, whereas the DNA furnished D and trimming. This sample is represented by under 25,000 clones; 65% to 80% of them were singletons. 1% to 1.5% of the sample lies in the top ten.

A distance of 8 bases separates the germline ends of V and J, which lose 5 bases and 6 bases respectively. From the cysteine through the phenylalanine, the CDR3 covers 12 amino acids. Only the CDR3 region is kept as DNA, spanning 36 bases read in frame from base 1. According to the germline V gene, CDR1 reads WSHSY and CDR2 reads SAAADI. The chain joins TRBV10-2 to TRBJ2-1, with the D segment identity uncertain. The TCR originated in a human donor with classical Hodgkin lymphoma. The material sequenced was CD4+ T cells from blood, taken before the fourth cycle of nivolumab. The DNA reads TGCGCCAGCAGTACAGTGCTCAATGAGCAGTTCTTC. Translated, this gives CASSTVLNEQFF.